These 32 T cell receptor beta chains share one sample of origin, sequenced in a study of cytomegalovirus exposure and HLA in healthy donors. The PCR ran on 60 Vbeta and 13 Jbeta primers. Generated by immunoSEQ multiplex PCR, the TCRdb table keeps only in-frame clones and is missing some. The table records 150,000 to 200,000 clones, approximately 80% of them present only once. Sequenced input: PBMCs. These receptors were taken from a man aged 18 to 30 in good health and CMV-seronegative.

The J gene is TRBJ2-7, the V gene TRBV6-1, with D possibly being TRBD2 (6 bases). V lost 2 bases to trimming and J lost 1 base, with 12 bases between them. This CDR3 region has 15 residues. Germline V gene sequence: CDR1 MNHNS, CDR2 SASEGT. The CDR3 loop is CASSERGLESYEQYF. The CDR3 coding sequence is TGTGCCAGCAGTGAAAGGGGACTGGAATCCTACGAGCAGTACTTC.

This rearrangement joins TRBV5-1 to TRBJ1-5; the D gene is possibly TRBD1 (6 bases). CDR3 length equals 16 residues. Germline V lookup: CDR1 SGHRS, CDR2 YFSETQ. Trimming stripped 1 base from V and 1 base from J, with 12 bases between. The CDR3 loop is CASSLSPGQSNQPQHF. CDR3 sequence (DNA): TGCGCCAGCAGCTTGTCCCCAGGACAGAGCAATCAGCCCCAGCATTTT.

About this clone itself: This sample includes further DNA sequences coding for the same CDR3. V gene TRBV2 combines with J gene TRBJ1-2, with 8 bases aligning to TRBD1. V was pared by 5 bases and J by 4 bases, with 3 bases of the junction left unmatched. Germline lookup yields CDR1 SNHLY and CDR2 FYNNEI. CDR3 length: 13 residues. As DNA, the CDR3 is TGTGCCAGCAGTTCTGGACAGGGCTATGGCTACACCTTC. This sequence encodes CASSSGQGYGYTF.

The chain uses TRBV30 and TRBJ1-2; D may be TRBD1 (5 bases). V lost 4 bases, J lost 7 bases, and 16 bases lay in between. The CDR3 covers 13 residues. From germline, CDR1 is GTSNPN and CDR2 SVGIG (reference sequence). In DNA form, the CDR3 reads TGTGCCTGGATCGGGGGGAAAGACCCTGGCTACACCTTC. This gives the protein CAWIGGKDPGYTF.

This chain joins TRBV7-9 and TRBJ1-2; the D gene is possibly TRBD1 (5 bases). Germline V gene data show CDR1 as SEHNR and CDR2 as FQNEAQ (reference sequence). Trimming removed 8 bases from V and 4 bases from J, with 23 bases in between. CDR3 size: 16 residues. The CDR3 DNA sequence: TGTGCCAGCCAGATTGAGGCGGGGGACTTCAGCTATGGCTACACCTTC. It translates to CASQIEAGDFSYGYTF.

To note about this clone: Other nucleotide sequences from this sample produce the same CDR3. V is TRBV5-1 and J is TRBJ2-2; no reliable D call. The CDR3 runs to 15 residues. The V gene's germline CDR1 is SGHRS and CDR2 YFSETQ. V was shortened by 0 bases and J by 1 base, with 7 bases between the two germline ends. CDR3 in amino acids: CASSLVQENTGELFF. DNA of the CDR3: TGCGCCAGCAGCTTGGTCCAGGAGAACACCGGGGAGCTGTTTTTT.

This clone has just one count. J is TRBJ1-3 and V is TRBV28; D is unresolved. V was cut by 2 bases and J by 4 bases, with 3 bases left in between. The CDR3 totals 12 residues. Germline V lookup: CDR1 MDHEN, CDR2 SYDVKM. The DNA for the CDR3 is TGTGCCAGCAGTTTACAAGGAAACACCATATATTTT. Encoded protein: CASSLQGNTIYF. Filled out from reference TRBV28 and TRBJ1-3, the complete variable domain reads DVKVTQSSRYLVKRTGEKVFLECVQDMDHENMFWYRQDPGLGLRLIYFSYDVKMKEKGDIPEGYSVSREKKERFSLILESASTNQTSMYLCASSLQGNTIYFGEGSWLTVV.

This sequence joins TRBV7-9 and TRBJ2-7; possibly TRBD1 for D (6 bases). Germline assignment: CDR1 SEHNR and CDR2 FQNEAQ (reference sequence). V was pared by 2 bases and J by 2 bases, with 13 bases between. The CDR3 is 15 residues long. The CDR3 DNA is TGTGCCAGCAGCTTAAGGGGCCAGGGGACCTACGAGCAGTACTTC. This codes for CASSLRGQGTYEQYF.

V is TRBV28 and J is TRBJ2-5; D unclear. Germline V gene data show CDR1 as MDHEN and CDR2 as SYDVKM. This CDR3 contains 11 residues. The V end lost 3 bases, the J end lost 5 bases, and 4 bases lay between the germline ends. As DNA, the CDR3 is TGTGCCAGCAGTTTTCAGGAGACCCAGTACTTC. The encoded protein is CASSFQETQYF.

The genes are TRBV25-1 and TRBJ2-1; 7 bases match TRBD1. This CDR3 has 14 amino acids. Germline values: CDR1 MGHDK, CDR2 SYGVNS. The V segment lost 6 bases and the J segment 8 bases; nucleotides outside the gene matches: 10. CDR3 amino acids: CASRNRGLRDEQFF. The CDR3 nucleotides are TGTGCCAGCAGAAACAGGGGCCTTAGGGATGAGCAGTTCTTC.

The genes are TRBV7-2 and TRBJ2-2; 12 bases map to TRBD2. The CDR3 length is 19 residues. V gave up 5 bases and J gave up 6 bases; unmatched junction bases: 16. From germline, CDR1 is SGHTA and CDR2 FQGNSA. The chain's CDR3 is CASSHRLAGGTALSGELFF. The CDR3 nucleotides are TGTGCCAGCAGCCATAGGCTAGCGGGAGGGACTGCTCTATCCGGGGAGCTGTTTTTT.

This chain joins TRBV28 and TRBJ2-3; 9 bases align to TRBD1. Trimming removed 6 bases from V and 4 bases from J; junction bases left unmatched: 2. Per germline, CDR1 MDHEN and CDR2 SYDVKM. The CDR3 extends over 13 amino acids. CDR3 coding DNA: TGTGCCAGCAGACAGGGGGCCGCAGATACGCAGTATTTT. Translating gives CASRQGAADTQYF.

The chain joins TRBV7-3 to TRBJ2-2, with D perhaps matching TRBD1 (5 bases). Germline CDR1 reads SGHTA; CDR2 reads FQGTGA. The CDR3 contains 16 residues. Trimming cost V 4 bases and J 8 bases, with 20 bases left between them. CDR3 DNA sequence: TGTGCCAGCAGCTCACAGGCCGGGTGGGCATCGGGGGAGCTGTTTTTT. Its protein is CASSSQAGWASGELFF.

V is TRBV18 and J is TRBJ2-1, with 9 nucleotides matching TRBD2. V lost 3 bases, J lost 1 base, and 10 bases stayed unmatched. The germline CDR1 and CDR2 sequences are KGHSH and LQKENI. The CDR3 is made up of 18 amino acids. The CDR3 DNA reads as TGTGCCAGCTCACCCCCCGGCGGGAGGGGATGGTCCTACAATGAGCAGTTCTTC. Its translation is CASSPPGGRGWSYNEQFF. The entire variable domain, with the rest obtained from reference TRBV18 and TRBJ2-1, is as follows: NAGVMQNPRHLVRRRGQEARLRCSPMKGHSHVYWYRQLPEEGLKFMVYLQKENIIDESGMPKERFSAEFPKEGPSILRIQQVVRGDSAAYFCASSPPGGRGWSYNEQFFGPGTRLTVL.

The chain has TRBV11-2 and TRBJ2-2; 7 bases map to TRBD1. The V gene end was trimmed by 5 bases and the J gene end by 1 base; junction bases not matched to a gene: 10. Germline values: CDR1 SGHAT, CDR2 FQNNGV. The CDR3 is made up of 17 amino acids. The CDR3 sequence: CASSPFRTGMNTGELFF. Here the CDR3 DNA reads TGTGCCAGCAGCCCCTTTAGGACAGGAATGAACACCGGGGAGCTGTTTTTT. Variable domain in full (rest from reference TRBV11-2 and TRBJ2-2): EAGVAQSPRYKIIEKRQSVAFWCNPISGHATLYWYQQILGQGPKLLIQFQNNGVVDDSQLPKDRFSAERLKGVDSTLKIQPAKLEDSAVYLCASSPFRTGMNTGELFFGEGSRLTVL.

This clone showed up just once. The genes are TRBV7-2 and TRBJ2-3; 12 bases are a match to TRBD2. CDR1 and CDR2 (germline): SGHTA, FQGNSA. The V gene end was trimmed by 2 bases and the J gene end by 3 bases; junction bases not matched to a gene: 3. This CDR3 is 16 amino acids long. CDR3 bases: TGTGCCAGCAGCTTACTAGCGGGAGGGCCTACAGATACGCAGTATTTT. It is translated as CASSLLAGGPTDTQYF.

The V call is TRBV5-1, the J call TRBJ2-7; 7 bases map to TRBD2. This CDR3 region has 14 residues. CDR1 is SGHRS, CDR2 YFSETQ, per germline. After removal of 3 bases from V and 3 bases from J, the junction contained 6 bases not matched to a gene. In DNA form, the CDR3 reads TGCGCCAGCAGCTCCGGGACTACCAACTACGAGCAGTACTTC. It encodes CASSSGTTNYEQYF.

The chain recombines TRBV9 with TRBJ2-1; D is unresolved. V lost 7 bases, J lost 3 bases, and 17 bases lay in between. CDR1 SGDLS and CDR2 YYNGEE come from the germline V gene. The CDR3 consists of 15 residues. CDR3 sequence reads: CASALAVYCYNEQFF. DNA for the CDR3: TGTGCCAGCGCCCTGGCGGTATATTGCTACAATGAGCAGTTCTTC.

The gene calls are TRBV4-1 and TRBJ1-5; tentatively, D is TRBD1 (6 bases). Germline CDR1 is MGHRA and CDR2 is YSYEKL. V lost 3 bases and J 1 base, leaving 10 bases between the germline ends. The CDR3 is 15 residues long. The DNA for the CDR3 is TGCGCCAGCAGCCAGATGGGACAAAGCAATCAGCCCCAGCATTTT. This codes for CASSQMGQSNQPQHF.

The rearrangement links TRBV18 to TRBJ2-2; D gene unclear. V lost 3 bases and J 6 bases, leaving 11 bases between the germline ends. The CDR3 spans 14 residues. Germline CDR1 is KGHSH and CDR2 is LQKENI. This CDR3 reads CASSPSLRPGELFF. Written as DNA, the CDR3 is TGTGCCAGCTCACCGAGTCTCCGTCCCGGGGAGCTGTTTTTT.

The chain joins TRBV4-3 to TRBJ2-7; D might be TRBD1 (5 bases). The germline gives CDR1 LGHNA, CDR2 YSLEER. The CDR3 is made up of 14 amino acids. V dropped 0 bases and J dropped 3 bases, with 9 bases sitting between them. The CDR3 reads CASSQDQGSYEQYF. The CDR3 bases are TGCGCCAGCAGCCAAGACCAGGGTAGCTACGAGCAGTACTTC.

This clone was observed a handful of times. V gene TRBV10-3 combines with J gene TRBJ1-1, with 9 bases lining up with TRBD1. The trim removed 6 bases at V and 8 bases at J, leaving 7 bases unmatched. CDR1 and CDR2 (germline): ENHRY, SYGVKD. CDR3 length: 13 residues. CDR3 amino acids: CAISLGQGSEAFF. Written as DNA, the CDR3 is TGTGCCATCAGCCTAGGACAGGGGTCGGAAGCTTTCTTT.

The chain uses TRBV2 and TRBJ2-5; unclear D gene. This CDR3 has 15 amino acids. Germline CDR1 is SNHLY and CDR2 is FYNNEI. Trimming stripped 3 bases from V and 0 bases from J, with 11 bases between. The CDR3 loop is CASSDKRRYQETQYF. For the CDR3, the DNA is TGTGCCAGCAGTGATAAGAGGCGGTACCAAGAGACCCAGTACTTC.

V and J are TRBV12-5 and TRBJ1-2; D not certain. Germline CDR1 reads LGHNT; CDR2 reads FRNRAP. There are 13 residues in the CDR3. Trimming stripped 5 bases from V and 4 bases from J, with 11 bases between. CDR3 nucleotide sequence: TGTGCTAGTGGTCCCGGGGAGGGCTATGGCTACACCTTC. It is translated as CASGPGEGYGYTF.

V is TRBV11-3 and J is TRBJ2-5, with D possibly being TRBD2 (7 bases). The CDR3 covers 13 residues. V lost 3 bases to trimming and J lost 4 bases, with 9 bases between them. Germline-derived CDR1 and CDR2 are SGHNT and YENEEA. The CDR3 nucleotides are TGTGCCAGCAGCTTGGGGGGGCTAGAGACCCAGTACTTC. This sequence encodes CASSLGGLETQYF.

The chain is built from TRBV6-1 and TRBJ2-5; TRBD1 is a possible D gene (5 bases). This CDR3 is 14 amino acids long. CDR1 MNHNS and CDR2 SASEGT come from the germline V gene. Trimming removed 3 bases from V and 5 bases from J, with 13 bases in between. The CDR3 DNA is TGTGCCAGCAGTGATTGGACAAATCAGGAGACCCAGTACTTC. Translating gives CASSDWTNQETQYF.

This clone has just a few counts. The chain is built from TRBV19 and TRBJ2-1; D might be TRBD2 (6 bases). Germline V gene sequence: CDR1 LNHDA, CDR2 SQIVND (reference sequence). The length of the CDR3 is 13 residues. Trimming left V 1 base short and J 7 bases short, with 8 bases between. The CDR3 region is CASSIVLANEQFF. The CDR3 nucleotides read TGTGCCAGTAGTATAGTACTAGCAAATGAGCAGTTCTTC.

The gene calls are TRBV2 and TRBJ2-1; D unresolved. The CDR3 is 14 residues long. V was pared by 10 bases and J by 0 bases, with 13 bases between. Germline values: CDR1 SNHLY, CDR2 FYNNEI. The CDR3 sequence is CANAAESSYNEQFF. As DNA, the CDR3 is TGTGCCAACGCGGCGGAAAGCTCCTACAATGAGCAGTTCTTC.

This chain connects TRBV11-2 to TRBJ1-4; 8 bases are shared with TRBD1. The CDR3 runs to 18 residues. Germline CDR1 SGHAT, CDR2 FQNNGV. The junction had 11 bases not matched to a gene; V was cut back by 2 bases and J by 3 bases. As DNA, the CDR3 is TGTGCCAGCAGCTTAACCGGAACAGGGGGGTGGGCTAATGAAAAACTGTTTTTT. Residues: CASSLTGTGGWANEKLFF. Drawing the rest from reference TRBV11-2 and TRBJ1-4, the complete variable domain is EAGVAQSPRYKIIEKRQSVAFWCNPISGHATLYWYQQILGQGPKLLIQFQNNGVVDDSQLPKDRFSAERLKGVDSTLKIQPAKLEDSAVYLCASSLTGTGGWANEKLFFGSGTQLSVL.

CDR3 loop: CASTASGRGETQYF. In nucleotides, the CDR3 is TGTGCCAGTACGGCAAGCGGCCGGGGGGAGACCCAGTACTTC. The rearrangement uses TRBV19 and TRBJ2-5; a weak D match, TRBD2 (6 bases). The CDR3 extends over 14 amino acids. The ends were cut back, 7 bases at V and 5 bases at J, with 17 bases in the middle. Germline loops: CDR1 LNHDA, CDR2 SQIVND (reference sequence).

The V and J genes are TRBV10-3 and TRBJ1-2; D uncertain. The V end lost 2 bases, the J end lost 5 bases, and 15 bases lay between the germline ends. The germline V gene has CDR1 ENHRY and CDR2 SYGVKD. The CDR3 spans 15 residues. This CDR3 is CAISEGEGVGYGYTF. The DNA of the CDR3 is TGTGCCATCAGTGAGGGAGAGGGAGTAGGGTATGGCTACACCTTC.

V usage is TRBV5-1 and J usage is TRBJ2-7; no reliable D call. V was cut by 7 bases and J by 5 bases, with 10 bases left in between. Germline CDR1 is SGHRS and CDR2 is YFSETQ. CDR3 length: 11 residues. CDR3 DNA: TGCGCCAGCCGCGCACTCGACGAGCAGTACTTC. Its translation: CASRALDEQYF.